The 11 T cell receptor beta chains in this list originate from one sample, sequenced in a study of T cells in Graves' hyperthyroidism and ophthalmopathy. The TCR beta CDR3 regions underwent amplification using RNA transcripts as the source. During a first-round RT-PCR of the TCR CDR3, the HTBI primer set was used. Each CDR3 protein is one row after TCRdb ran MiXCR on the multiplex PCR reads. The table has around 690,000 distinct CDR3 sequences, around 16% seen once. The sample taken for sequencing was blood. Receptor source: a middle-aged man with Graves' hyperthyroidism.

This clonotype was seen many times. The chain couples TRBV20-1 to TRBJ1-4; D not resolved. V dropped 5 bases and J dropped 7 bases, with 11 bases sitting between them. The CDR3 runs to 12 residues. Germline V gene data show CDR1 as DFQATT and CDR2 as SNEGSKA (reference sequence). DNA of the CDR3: TGCAGTGCTGATCTGGCGGTTGAAAAACTGTTTTTT. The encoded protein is CSADLAVEKLFF.

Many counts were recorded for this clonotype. The CDR3 sequence is CASSTRTVNTEAFF. The CDR3, as DNA: TGTGCCAGCAGCACCCGGACGGTGAACACTGAAGCTTTCTTT. J is TRBJ1-1 and V is TRBV3-1; D call uncertain. Germline loops: CDR1 LGHDT, CDR2 YNNKEL (reference sequence). The CDR3 extends over 14 amino acids. V was shortened by 5 bases and J by 0 bases, with 10 bases between the two germline ends.

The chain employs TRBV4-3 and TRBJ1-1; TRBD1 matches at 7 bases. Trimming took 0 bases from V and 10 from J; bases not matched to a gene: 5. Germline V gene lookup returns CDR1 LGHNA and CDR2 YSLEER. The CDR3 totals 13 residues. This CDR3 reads CASSQDPYRGAFF. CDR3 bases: TGCGCCAGCAGCCAAGATCCCTACAGGGGAGCTTTCTTT.

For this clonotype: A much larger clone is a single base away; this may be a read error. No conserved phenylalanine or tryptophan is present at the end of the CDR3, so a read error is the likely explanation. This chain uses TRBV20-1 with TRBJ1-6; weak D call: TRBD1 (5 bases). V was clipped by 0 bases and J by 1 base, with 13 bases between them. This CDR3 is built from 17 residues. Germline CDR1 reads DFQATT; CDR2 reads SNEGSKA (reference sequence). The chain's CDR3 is CSARDREGLSYNSPLHL. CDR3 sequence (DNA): TGCAGTGCTAGAGATCGTGAGGGGCTGTCCTATAATTCACCCCTCCACCTT.

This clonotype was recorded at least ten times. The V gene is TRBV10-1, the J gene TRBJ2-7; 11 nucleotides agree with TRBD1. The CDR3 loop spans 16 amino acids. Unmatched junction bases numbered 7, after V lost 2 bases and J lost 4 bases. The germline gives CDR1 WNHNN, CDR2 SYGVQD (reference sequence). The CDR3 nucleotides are TGCGCCAGCAGTGAGACCCGGACAGGGGGCGTTTACGAGCAGTACTTC. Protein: CASSETRTGGVYEQYF.

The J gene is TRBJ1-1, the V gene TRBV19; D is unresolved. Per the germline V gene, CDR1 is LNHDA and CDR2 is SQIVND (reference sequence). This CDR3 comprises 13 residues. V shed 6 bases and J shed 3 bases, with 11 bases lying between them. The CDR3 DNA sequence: TGTGCCAGTAGAAAGAGGTTGGACACTGAAGCTTTCTTT. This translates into CASRKRLDTEAFF.

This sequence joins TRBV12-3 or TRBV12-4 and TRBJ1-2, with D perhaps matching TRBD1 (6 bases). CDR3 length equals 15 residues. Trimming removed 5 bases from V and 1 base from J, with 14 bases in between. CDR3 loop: CASSPTDRVNYGYTF. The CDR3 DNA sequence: TGTGCCAGCAGTCCCACGGACAGAGTTAACTATGGCTACACCTTC.

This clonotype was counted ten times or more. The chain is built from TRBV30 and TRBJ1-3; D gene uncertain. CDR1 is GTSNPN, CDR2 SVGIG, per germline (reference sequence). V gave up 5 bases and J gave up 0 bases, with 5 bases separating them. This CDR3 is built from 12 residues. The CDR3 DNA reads TGTGCCTGGGGAAGCTCTGGAAACACCATATATTTT. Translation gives CAWGSSGNTIYF.

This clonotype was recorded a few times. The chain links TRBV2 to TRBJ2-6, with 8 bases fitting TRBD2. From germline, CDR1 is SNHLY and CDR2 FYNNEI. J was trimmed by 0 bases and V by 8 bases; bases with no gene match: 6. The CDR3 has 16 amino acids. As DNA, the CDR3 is TGTGCCAGCCGGGAGGGACGGTACTCTGGGGCCAACGTCCTGACTTTC. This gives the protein CASREGRYSGANVLTF.

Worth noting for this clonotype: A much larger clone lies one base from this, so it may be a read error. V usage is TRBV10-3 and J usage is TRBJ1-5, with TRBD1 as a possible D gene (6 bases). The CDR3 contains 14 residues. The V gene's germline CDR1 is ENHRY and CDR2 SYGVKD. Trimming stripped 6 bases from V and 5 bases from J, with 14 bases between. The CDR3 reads CAIRGQSSDQPQHF. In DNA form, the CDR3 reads TGTGCCATCAGAGGACAGAGTAGTGATCAGCCCCAGCATTTT.

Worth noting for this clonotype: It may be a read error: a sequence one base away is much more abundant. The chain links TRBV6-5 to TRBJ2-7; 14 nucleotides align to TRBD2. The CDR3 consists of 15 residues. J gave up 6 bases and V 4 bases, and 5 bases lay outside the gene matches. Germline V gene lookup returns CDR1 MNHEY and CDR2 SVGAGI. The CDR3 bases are TGTGCCAGCAGTTGGGGACTAGCGGGAGTGAGCGAGCAGTACTTC. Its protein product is CASSWGLAGVSEQYF.